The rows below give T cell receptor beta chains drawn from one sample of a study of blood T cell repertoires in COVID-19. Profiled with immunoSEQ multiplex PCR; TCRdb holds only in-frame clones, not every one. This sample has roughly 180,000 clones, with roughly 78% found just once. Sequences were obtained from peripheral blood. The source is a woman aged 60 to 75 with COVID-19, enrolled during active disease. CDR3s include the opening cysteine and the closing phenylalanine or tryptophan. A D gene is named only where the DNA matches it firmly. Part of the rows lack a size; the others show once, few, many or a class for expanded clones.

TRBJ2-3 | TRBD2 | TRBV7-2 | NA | TGTGCCAGCAGCTTAGGCGGGGGACTAGCGGGAGTTGCGGATACGCAGTATTTT | CASSLGGGLAGVADTQYF
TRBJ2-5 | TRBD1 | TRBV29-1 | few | TGCAGCGCACAGGGGAGTTTGGGGACCCAGTACTTC | CSAQGSLGTQYF
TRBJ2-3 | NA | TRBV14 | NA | TGTGCCAGCAGCCCGAAGCCGGGGGGCTACACAGATACGCAGTATTTT | CASSPKPGGYTDTQYF
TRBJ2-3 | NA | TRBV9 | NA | TGTGCCAGCAGCGTAGCTGATACGCAGTATTTT | CASSVADTQYF
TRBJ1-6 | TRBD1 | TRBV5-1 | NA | TGCGCCAGCAGGACGGGACAGGGGGCTGATAATTCACCCCTCCACTTT | CASRTGQGADNSPLHF
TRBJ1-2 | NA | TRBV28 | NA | TGTGCCAGCACCACTTGGTATGGCTACACCTTC | CASTTWYGYTF
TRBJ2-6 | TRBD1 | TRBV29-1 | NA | TGCAGCGTGAGACAGGGGGCGCACGGGGCCAACGTCCTGACTTTC | CSVRQGAHGANVLTF
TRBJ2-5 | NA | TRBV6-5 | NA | TGTGCCAGCAGTTACGGGCCCCCGGAGACCCAGTACTTC | CASSYGPPETQYF
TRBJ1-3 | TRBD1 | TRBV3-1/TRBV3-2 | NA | TGTGCCAGCAGCCGGGACAGCTCTGGAAACACCATATATTTT | CASSRDSSGNTIYF
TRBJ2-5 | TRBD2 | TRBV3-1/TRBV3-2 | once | TGTGCCAGCAGCCAAGGTCTAGCGGGGGGGCCGCAGACCCAGTACTTC | CASSQGLAGGPQTQYF
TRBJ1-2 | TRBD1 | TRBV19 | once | TGTGCCAGTAGTACCCAACACAGGGGAGACTATGGCTACACCTTC | CASSTQHRGDYGYTF
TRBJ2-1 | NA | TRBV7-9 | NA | TGTGCCAGCAGCTTAGGGGGCTGGTACAATGAGCAGTTCTTC | CASSLGGWYNEQFF
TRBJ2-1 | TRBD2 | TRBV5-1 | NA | TGCGCCAGCAGCTTGGTAGCGGGAGACATCAATGAGCAGTTCTTC | CASSLVAGDINEQFF
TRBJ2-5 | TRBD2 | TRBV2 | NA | TGTGCCAGCTCCGAGAGTAGCGGGAGGGCGAGTGGGACCCAGTACTTC | CASSESSGRASGTQYF
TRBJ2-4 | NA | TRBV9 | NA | TGTGCCAGCAGCGGACAGGAAAACATTCAGTACTTC | CASSGQENIQYF
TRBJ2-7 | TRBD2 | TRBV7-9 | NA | TGTGCCAGCAGCCGGGACCCCCGGACTAGCGGGAGTAAATACGAGCAGTACTTC | CASSRDPRTSGSKYEQYF
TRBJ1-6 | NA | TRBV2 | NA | TGTGCCAGCAGTGAGGTCAACGGGGTAAATTCACCCCTCCACTTT | CASSEVNGVNSPLHF
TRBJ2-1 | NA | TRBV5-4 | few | TGTGCCAGCAGCTTGGGACTTCCGGACAGTCACCTTCGAGGGGAGTTCTTC | CASSLGLPDSHLRGEFF
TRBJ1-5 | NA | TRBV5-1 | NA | TGCGCCAGCAGCTTGGAGGCGGATCAGCCCCAGCATTTT | CASSLEADQPQHF
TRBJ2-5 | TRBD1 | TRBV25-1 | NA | TGTGCCAGCAGTGACCAAGGGACAGGGGGCGAAGAGACCCAGTACTTC | CASSDQGTGGEETQYF
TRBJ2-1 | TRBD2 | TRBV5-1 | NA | TGCGCCAGCAGCCACCCTAGCGGGGAGTACAATGAGCAGTTCTTC | CASSHPSGEYNEQFF
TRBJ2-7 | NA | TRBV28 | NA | TGTGCCAGCAGTTTTGGTAGCCTAGCGGAGCAGTACTTC | CASSFGSLAEQYF
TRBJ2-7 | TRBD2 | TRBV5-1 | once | TGCGCCAGCAGCTTGAGCATGGTGACTAGCGGGACGGAGCAGTACTTC | CASSLSMVTSGTEQYF
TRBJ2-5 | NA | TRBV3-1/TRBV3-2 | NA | TGTGCCAGCAGCCAATTTGGTACTAGTGATTCTGAGACCCAGTACTTC | CASSQFGTSDSETQYF
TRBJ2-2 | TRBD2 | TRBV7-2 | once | TGTGCCAGCAGCCCTCGGACTAGCCGGGCGTCCGGGGAGCTGTTTTTT | CASSPRTSRASGELFF
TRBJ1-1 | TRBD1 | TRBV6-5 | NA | TGTGCCAGCAGGGAGGACAGGGTGAACACTGAAGCTTTCTTT | CASREDRVNTEAFF
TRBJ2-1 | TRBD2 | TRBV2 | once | TGTGCCAGCAGGGCCGGGGGGTCGACTTACTACAATGAGCAGTTCTTC | CASRAGGSTYYNEQFF
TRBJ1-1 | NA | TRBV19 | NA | TGTGCCAGTAATCGGGGTTTCGCTGAAGCTTTCTTT | CASNRGFAEAFF
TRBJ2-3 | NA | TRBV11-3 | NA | TGTGCCAGCAGCTTAGACCACGGGGAGGATACGCAGTATTTT | CASSLDHGEDTQYF
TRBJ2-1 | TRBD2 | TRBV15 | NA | TGTGCCACCAGCAGAGATACAGCGGGAGACCGTGAGCAGTTCTTC | CATSRDTAGDREQFF
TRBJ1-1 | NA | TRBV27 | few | TGTGCCAGCAGATTCAGGGTCGGTGGCACTGAAGCTTTCTTT | CASRFRVGGTEAFF
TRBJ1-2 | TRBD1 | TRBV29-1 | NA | TGCAGCGTTGGGAGGACAGGGAACTATGGCTACACCTTC | CSVGRTGNYGYTF